This T cell receptor (beta chain) was recorded in a study of blood T cell repertoires in COVID-19. Study overall: Material from acute and convalescent COVID-19 was sourced from the United States, Italy and Spain. The cDNA or gDNA used as material had been derived from T cells, B-cell-depleted T cells, or PBMCs.

In the original analysis: The authors estimated nucleated cell counts from reference gene primer amplification. Profiling relied on immunoSEQ multiplex PCR, and the TCRdb table lists in-frame clones only, not all of them. V and J calls and clone size are given by that table; D and trimming were obtained from the DNA. The table shows roughly 64,000 clones, with 86% occurring only once. The CDR3 has 15 amino acids. After removal of 1 base from V and 9 bases from J, the junction contained 10 bases not matched to a gene. The germline V gene encodes CDR1 LGHNA and CDR2 YSLEER. The sequence was obtained from a man aged 45-65 years with active COVID-19. Material: peripheral blood. The chain recombines TRBV4-3 with TRBJ2-7, with 9 bases lining up with TRBD1. The DNA for the CDR3 is TGCGCCAGCAGCCAAGGGACAGGGGCCAAGCTAGGGCAGTACTTC. Residues: CASSQGTGAKLGQYF.